The clone carrying this T cell receptor (beta chain) has ten or more counts. This sample was included in a study of regulatory T cells in long-lasting Graves disease. The time point is: persistent/refractory GD, antithyroid drugs over 5 years with positive TRAb. After RNA was extracted from PBMCs, the TCR library was made from it. Sequencing libraries for TCR beta were prepared with iRepertoire HTBI primers and Arm-PCR of CDR3 regions. TCRdb analysed the multiplex PCR reads with MiXCR anew, one entry per CDR3 protein. The profile shows around 460,000 distinct CDR3 sequences, less than 25% of them singletons. From germline, CDR1 is MDHEN and CDR2 SYDVKM. V lost 7 bases and J 5 bases, leaving 11 bases between the germline ends. The CDR3 length is 12 residues.

The chain has TRBV28 and TRBJ1-2, with D uncertain. The sample consisted of peripheral blood mononuclear cells (PBMCs), taken when the disease was refractory, from a patient treated with antithyroid drugs. The TCR sequence derives from a female donor with Graves disease. CDR3 amino acids: CASTREIYGYTF. The DNA of the CDR3 is TGTGCCAGCACGAGAGAAATATATGGCTACACCTTC.